These 21 T cell receptor beta chains share one sample of origin, sequenced in a study of T-cell memory formation after mild COVID-19. MiXCR, applied by TCRdb to the 5' RACE reads, yields one record per CDR3 protein. The sample records 300,000 to 350,000 distinct CDR3 sequences, roughly an eighth being singletons. The specimen was PBMCs or a T cell subset sorted from them (not recorded which). The origin of the receptors is a man younger than 30 who had mild COVID-19 (a few samples of this study predate the infection). Cell type and time point are not known.

The chain links TRBV7-9 to TRBJ2-7; D ambiguous. Trimming took 2 bases from V and 2 from J, leaving 13 bases between them. Germline V lookup: CDR1 SEHNR, CDR2 FQNEAQ (reference sequence). CDR3 length equals 15 residues. Written as DNA, the CDR3 is TGTGCCAGCAGCTTACCGGTCGGGCCGCCCTACGAGCAGTACTTC. It codes for CASSLPVGPPYEQYF.

Only a few counts were recorded for this clonotype. The V gene is TRBV30, the J gene TRBJ1-1, with D unresolved. The CDR3 sequence is 14 residues long. Between the trimmed V and J ends, which lost 4 bases and 1 base, there was a span of 13 bases. Per the germline V gene, CDR1 is GTSNPN and CDR2 is SVGIG (reference sequence). CDR3 in amino acids: CAWTRGLSNTEAFF. The CDR3 region has the DNA TGTGCCTGGACCCGTGGACTTTCGAACACTGAAGCTTTCTTT.

The V and J genes are TRBV7-9 and TRBJ2-3; 8 nucleotides match TRBD1. This CDR3 has 13 amino acids. The trim removed 8 bases at V and 6 bases at J, leaving 7 bases unmatched. CDR1 and CDR2 (germline): SEHNR, FQNEAQ (reference sequence). CDR3 nucleotides: TGTGCCAGCTCCGAGACAGGGGATGATACGCAGTATTTT. Its translation: CASSETGDDTQYF. Full variable domain (missing parts from reference TRBV7-9 and TRBJ2-3): DTGVSQNPRHKITKRGQNVTFRCDPISEHNRLYWYRQTLGQGPEFLTYFQNEAQLEKSRLLSDRFSAERPKGSFSTLEIQRTEQGDSAMYLCASSETGDDTQYFGPGTRLTVL.

The gene calls are TRBV7-2 and TRBJ1-6; unclear D gene. The CDR3 has 13 residues. The germline V gene has CDR1 SGHTA and CDR2 FQGNSA. Trimming took off 2 bases at V and 9 bases at J, with 8 bases between the two ends. The chain's CDR3 is CASSLRKGSPLHF. The CDR3 bases are TGTGCCAGCAGCTTAAGGAAGGGTTCACCCCTCCACTTT.

This chain links TRBV25-1 with TRBJ1-5, with D possibly being TRBD1 (5 bases). The CDR3 is 15 residues long. Germline V gene data show CDR1 as MGHDK and CDR2 as SYGVNS. Trimming took off 2 bases at V and 0 bases at J, with 8 bases between the two ends. Written as DNA, the CDR3 is TGTGCCAGCAGTGAAGGGGGGGATAGCAATCAGCCCCAGCATTTT. Its translation: CASSEGGDSNQPQHF.

Only a few counts were recorded for this clonotype. The rearrangement joins TRBV27 to TRBJ2-2, with 8 positions matching TRBD2. Germline V gene data show CDR1 as MNHEY and CDR2 as SMNVEV (reference sequence). The CDR3 has 15 residues. V gave up 5 bases and J gave up 7 bases; unmatched junction bases: 9. This CDR3 is CASSPSGGYFGELFF. CDR3 sequence (DNA): TGTGCCAGCAGTCCAAGCGGGGGTTACTTCGGGGAGCTGTTTTTT.

The gene calls are TRBV20-1 and TRBJ2-1; the match to TRBD2 covers 9 bases. Germline V lookup: CDR1 DFQATT, CDR2 SNEGSKA (reference sequence). V shed 2 bases and J 3 bases; nucleotides not matched to a gene: 8. This CDR3 is 16 amino acids long. CDR3 loop: CSARQRGAPIYNEQFF. The CDR3, as DNA: TGCAGTGCTAGACAGCGGGGGGCCCCCATCTACAATGAGCAGTTCTTC.

The V gene is TRBV12-3 or TRBV12-4, the J gene TRBJ1-4; no clear D gene. Trimming took off 5 bases at V and 8 bases at J, with 21 bases between the two ends. CDR3 size: 16 residues. The CDR3 loop is CASSPRSSSLKEKLFF. In nucleotides, the CDR3 is TGTGCCAGCAGTCCCAGGTCTTCCTCTCTAAAGGAAAAACTGTTTTTT.

This clonotype was seen repeatedly, ten times or more. The rearrangement links TRBV29-1 to TRBJ2-3; D is perhaps TRBD1 (6 bases). The CDR3 covers 15 residues. Between the trimmed V and J ends, which lost 6 bases and 1 base, there was a span of 17 bases. Germline loops: CDR1 SQVTM, CDR2 ANQGSEA. The DNA for the CDR3 is TGCAGCGTCACGGGGCAGGGGCCTGGCACAGATACGCAGTATTTT. Translated: CSVTGQGPGTDTQYF.

The sample holds a few counts of this clonotype. The rearrangement links TRBV7-8 to TRBJ2-5; possibly TRBD2 for D (7 bases). Germline lookup yields CDR1 SGHVS and CDR2 FQNEAQ. V was cut by 8 bases and J by 7 bases, with 20 bases left in between. The CDR3 contains 14 residues. In DNA, the CDR3 is TGTGCCAGCGAATTAGGGGGGGGAAGTCGGACCCAGTACTTC. Its protein product is CASELGGGSRTQYF.

The chain has TRBV7-2 and TRBJ1-1; a weak D match, TRBD1 (5 bases). The germline CDR1 and CDR2 sequences are SGHTA and FQGNSA. The CDR3 covers 12 residues. Trimming cost V 8 bases and J 3 bases, with 10 bases left between them. In nucleotides, the CDR3 is TGTGCCAGCGGGAGGGGATACACTGAAGCTTTCTTT. It yields the protein CASGRGYTEAFF.

This clonotype was seen more than once but under ten times. The chain uses TRBV11-2 and TRBJ2-7; either TRBD1 or TRBD2 may fit D (5 bases each). Trimming stripped 5 bases from V and 3 bases from J, with 14 bases between. CDR3 length: 14 residues. The V gene's germline CDR1 is SGHAT and CDR2 FQNNGV. CDR3 coding DNA: TGTGCCAGCAGCCGACCCACTGGGGGCTACGAGCAGTACGTC. Its translation: CASSRPTGGYEQYV.

The chain combines TRBV2 with TRBJ2-5; 7 nucleotides match TRBD1. This CDR3 is 15 amino acids long. Germline assignment: CDR1 SNHLY and CDR2 FYNNEI. The junction had 8 bases not matched to a gene; V was cut back by 5 bases and J by 2 bases. CDR3 residues: CASSLERGQQETQYF. The CDR3 DNA sequence: TGTGCCAGCAGTCTCGAACGGGGACAGCAAGAGACCCAGTACTTC.

Here the CDR3 DNA reads TGTGCCAGCACCCGGCTCGAGGCTGATGAAAAACTGTTTTTT. This translates into CASTRLEADEKLFF. The chain links TRBV27 to TRBJ1-4, with D uncertain. With 7 bases removed from V and 6 bases from J, the gap between germline ends came to 15 bases. This CDR3 region has 14 residues. Germline CDR1 and CDR2: MNHEY and SMNVEV (reference sequence).

This clonotype was seen a few times. The rearrangement uses TRBV7-6 and TRBJ2-3; 8 bases are a match to TRBD1. CDR1 SGHVS and CDR2 FNYEAQ come from the germline V gene. The CDR3 is 16 amino acids. The junction had 9 bases not matched to a gene; V was cut back by 2 bases and J by 5 bases. The CDR3 DNA sequence: TGTGCCAGCAGCTTAATCTACAGGGGGGAAGGAGATACGCAGTATTTT. This translates into CASSLIYRGEGDTQYF.

This clonotype was seen more than once but under ten times. This chain connects TRBV6-2 or TRBV6-3 to TRBJ1-1, with 7 bases aligning to TRBD1. Per the germline V gene, CDR1 is MNHEY and CDR2 is SVGEGT. The V gene end was trimmed by 8 bases and the J gene end by 0 bases; junction bases not matched to a gene: 12. The CDR3 runs to 16 residues. CDR3 in amino acids: CASHERGRYMNTEAFF. The CDR3 nucleotides are TGTGCCAGCCACGAGAGGGGGCGATACATGAACACTGAAGCTTTCTTT.

This clonotype was observed a few times. V gene TRBV28 combines with J gene TRBJ1-5; no definite D call. The CDR3 consists of 12 residues. Germline V CDR1 and CDR2: MDHEN, SYDVKM. The V gene lost 7 bases and the J gene lost 4 bases, with 8 bases spanning the gap. The CDR3 protein is CASMVGNQPQHF. The CDR3 DNA is TGTGCCAGCATGGTGGGTAATCAGCCCCAGCATTTT.

The chain links TRBV6-5 to TRBJ2-3; 7 nucleotides align to TRBD1. With V trimmed by 6 bases and J by 0 bases, 6 bases remained unmatched. This CDR3 is 15 amino acids long. Germline values: CDR1 MNHEY, CDR2 SVGAGI. CDR3 in amino acids: CASRLGDSSTDTQYF. The CDR3 bases are TGTGCCAGCAGACTGGGGGACAGTAGCACAGATACGCAGTATTTT.

This clonotype was counted at least ten times. The chain carries TRBV4-3 and TRBJ1-1; no clear D gene. V was clipped by 3 bases and J by 3 bases, with 17 bases between them. There are 16 residues in the CDR3. In germline, CDR1 is LGHNA, CDR2 YSLEER. The CDR3 loop is CASSHDDWGSDTEAFF. CDR3 DNA: TGCGCCAGCAGCCATGACGATTGGGGTTCGGACACTGAAGCTTTCTTT.

The chain combines TRBV28 with TRBJ2-3; 10 bases are shared with TRBD2. The length of the CDR3 is 14 residues. V lost 9 bases to trimming and J lost 0 bases; unmatched junction nucleotides: 3. Germline assignment: CDR1 MDHEN and CDR2 SYDVKM. The CDR3 sequence: CARPGLASTDTQYF. DNA of the CDR3: TGTGCCAGACCGGGACTAGCGAGCACAGATACGCAGTATTTT.

The V call is TRBV7-2, the J call TRBJ2-3; D call uncertain. Germline CDR1 reads SGHTA; CDR2 reads FQGNSA. Trimming shortened V by 5 bases and J by 4 bases, and 16 bases separated the two germline ends. The CDR3 is 15 amino acids. The CDR3 DNA reads as TGTGCCAGCAGCCACAGTGCGTCGGTCCCAGATACGCAGTATTTT. It codes for CASSHSASVPDTQYF.